One sample yielded the 31 T cell receptor beta chains listed below, sequenced in a study of blood T cell repertoires in COVID-19. Sequencing was performed with immunoSEQ multiplex PCR; in TCRdb, only in-frame clones are kept and a portion is missing. Of about 59,000 clones listed, 87% are singletons. The specimen was peripheral blood. Every receptor here comes from a man in his 60s with active or convalescent COVID-19.

The chain employs TRBV9 and TRBJ1-4; D may be TRBD1 (5 bases). The CDR3 has 15 amino acids. Germline loops: CDR1 SGDLS, CDR2 YYNGEE. Deletions cut 2 bases from V and 0 bases from J, with 8 bases between. CDR3 sequence (DNA): TGTGCCAGCAGCGTCACAGGAGCAACTAATGAAAAACTGTTTTTT. Its translation: CASSVTGATNEKLFF.

The chain uses TRBV19 and TRBJ1-5; unclear D gene. The CDR3 contains 13 residues. V was shortened by 7 bases and J by 4 bases, with 11 bases between the two germline ends. Germline values: CDR1 LNHDA, CDR2 SQIVND (reference sequence). CDR3 protein: CASIGGYNQPQHF. CDR3 in DNA: TGTGCCAGTATTGGAGGGTATAATCAGCCCCAGCATTTT.

The chain is built from TRBV14 and TRBJ2-1; D not resolved. Germline V lookup: CDR1 SGHDN, CDR2 FVKESK. The CDR3 length is 18 residues. The ends were cut back, 1 base at V and 0 bases at J, with 16 bases in the middle. In DNA, the CDR3 is TGTGCCAGCAGCCAAGTCCGGCGTCGGCGGAGCTCCTACAATGAGCAGTTCTTC. Amino acid sequence: CASSQVRRRRSSYNEQFF.

The chain carries TRBV7-7 and TRBJ2-7, with 10 bases lining up with TRBD2. J gave up 1 base and V 5 bases, and 14 bases lay outside the gene matches. CDR1 is SSHAT, CDR2 FNYEAQ, per germline (reference sequence). This CDR3 is 18 amino acids long. CDR3 protein: CASSPYSWTSGSSYEQYF. The DNA of the CDR3 is TGTGCCAGCAGCCCCTATTCATGGACTAGCGGTTCTTCCTACGAGCAGTACTTC.

This chain links TRBV27 with TRBJ1-4; TRBD1 aligns across 8 bases. Germline CDR1 reads MNHEY; CDR2 reads SMNVEV (reference sequence). CDR3 length equals 18 residues. V shed 4 bases, J shed 0 bases, and the junction held 10 bases outside the gene matches. CDR3 sequence reads: CASSSQGARRATNEKLFF. As DNA, the CDR3 is TGTGCCAGCAGTTCCCAGGGGGCACGGAGGGCAACTAATGAAAAACTGTTTTTT. Using reference TRBV27 and TRBJ1-4 for the parts outside the CDR3, the full variable domain is EAQVTQNPRYLITVTGKKLTVTCSQNMNHEYMSWYRQDPGLGLRQIYYSMNVEVTDKGDVPEGYKVSRKEKRNFPLILESPSPNQTSLYFCASSSQGARRATNEKLFFGSGTQLSVL.

This rearrangement joins TRBV20-1 to TRBJ1-2; no clear D. Germline V gene data show CDR1 as DFQATT and CDR2 as SNEGSKA (reference sequence). V lost 3 bases to trimming and J lost 6 bases, with 14 bases between them. The CDR3 consists of 13 residues. The CDR3 DNA reads as TGCAGTGCTAGTCGGACTGGAATACATGGCTACACCTTC. Its translation is CSASRTGIHGYTF.

CDR3 loop: CASSMAAGQDTQYF. CDR3 coding DNA: TGTGCCAGTAGTATGGCGGCAGGGCAAGATACGCAGTATTTT. The chain employs TRBV19 and TRBJ2-3, with D possibly TRBD1 on 5 matching bases. The length of the CDR3 is 14 residues. Per the germline V gene, CDR1 is LNHDA and CDR2 is SQIVND (reference sequence). The V gene lost 3 bases and the J gene lost 5 bases, with 12 bases spanning the gap.

The rearrangement links TRBV21-1 to TRBJ2-7; TRBD2, as called in the table, went unchecked against the DNA. TRBV21-1 constitutes a pseudogene. This CDR3 comprises 18 residues. The CDR3 region has the DNA TGTGCCAGCAGCCCAACGACTAGCGGGAGTAATGGTTTCTACGAGCAGTACTTC. As protein: CASSPTTSGSNGFYEQYF.

Only one count was recorded for this clone. This chain joins TRBV9 and TRBJ1-1; D is unclear. The CDR3 is 13 amino acids. The ends were cut back, 4 bases at V and 7 bases at J, with 14 bases in the middle. Germline V gene lookup returns CDR1 SGDLS and CDR2 YYNGEE. CDR3 nucleotide sequence: TGTGCCAGCAGCACACAGTCAGGTGGTGAAGCTTTCTTT. It yields the protein CASSTQSGGEAFF.

The chain joins TRBV7-2 to TRBJ2-1; 8 nucleotides align to TRBD2. CDR1 is SGHTA, CDR2 FQGNSA, per germline. The trim removed 8 bases at V and 6 bases at J, leaving 9 bases unmatched. The CDR3 consists of 14 residues. CDR3: CASGPGGRTNEQFF. For the CDR3, the DNA is TGTGCCAGCGGTCCGGGGGGGCGTACCAATGAGCAGTTCTTC.

The chain has TRBV18 and TRBJ2-7; the D gene is possibly TRBD2 (5 bases). Germline assignment: CDR1 KGHSH and CDR2 LQKENI. V was trimmed by 6 bases and J by 0 bases, leaving 12 bases between them. This CDR3 has 14 amino acids. The CDR3 nucleotides are TGTGCCAGCTCCGGGATTCCCAGCTCCTACGAGCAGTACTTC. Translating it yields CASSGIPSSYEQYF.

The V call is TRBV5-5, the J call TRBJ2-5, with TRBD1 matching over 7 bases. The V gene's germline CDR1 is SGHKS and CDR2 YYEKEE (reference sequence). This CDR3 has 14 residues. The ends lost 1 base at V and 1 base at J; junction bases unmatched: 1. The DNA for the CDR3 is TGTGCCAGCAGCTTGTGGGACAGCCAAGAGACCCAGTACTTC. It codes for CASSLWDSQETQYF.

The V and J genes are TRBV19 and TRBJ2-1, with 9 bases identical to TRBD2. Looked up from germline, CDR1 is LNHDA and CDR2 is SQIVND (reference sequence). Trimming removed 5 bases from V and 7 bases from J; junction bases left unmatched: 6. The CDR3 covers 14 residues. The CDR3 sequence: CASSGVAGANEQFF. The CDR3 nucleotides read TGTGCCAGTAGTGGGGTAGCGGGAGCTAATGAGCAGTTCTTC.

The chain carries TRBV3-1 (or the pseudogene TRBV3-2) and TRBJ1-4; D is perhaps TRBD1 (5 bases). The length of the CDR3 is 15 residues. The ends were cut back, 5 bases at V and 2 bases at J, with 12 bases in the middle. Germline V gives CDR1 LGHDT, CDR2 YNNKEL (reference sequence). The CDR3 nucleotides read TGTGCCAGCAGCGCCCGGGGGTCCACTAATGAAAAACTGTTTTTT. Amino acid sequence: CASSARGSTNEKLFF.

The chain links TRBV7-2 to TRBJ2-3; D may be TRBD2 (5 bases). Per germline, CDR1 SGHTA and CDR2 FQGNSA. This CDR3 is 15 amino acids long. V was shortened by 0 bases and J by 2 bases, with 9 bases between the two germline ends. The CDR3 DNA follows: TGTGCCAGCAGCTTAGCGAGGGTGAACACAGATACGCAGTATTTT. Residues: CASSLARVNTDTQYF.

This clone was detected once. The chain combines TRBV7-2 with TRBJ2-1, with D possibly matching TRBD1 (6 bases). Trimming stripped 6 bases from V and 2 bases from J, with 17 bases between. Germline loops: CDR1 SGHTA, CDR2 FQGNSA. This CDR3 spans 16 amino acids. The CDR3 here is CASREGGNSPYNEQFF. CDR3 nucleotide sequence: TGTGCCAGCAGGGAAGGGGGAAATAGTCCCTACAATGAGCAGTTCTTC.

This sequence joins TRBV18 and TRBJ1-3; D is unclear. Trimming cost V 2 bases and J 0 bases, with 14 bases left between them. The CDR3 totals 17 residues. In germline, CDR1 is KGHSH, CDR2 LQKENI. CDR3 sequence: CASSPSSVGSSGNTIYF. The CDR3, as DNA: TGTGCCAGCTCACCATCGTCAGTGGGGAGCTCTGGAAACACCATATATTTT.

The chain couples TRBV4-1 to TRBJ2-7; 16 bases fit TRBD2. The CDR3 covers 17 residues. The trim removed 1 base at V and 5 bases at J, leaving 5 bases unmatched. CDR1 and CDR2 (germline): MGHRA, YSYEKL. CDR3 residues: CASSQGGLAGGPDEQYF. The CDR3 DNA reads TGCGCCAGCAGCCAAGGGGGACTAGCGGGAGGGCCAGACGAGCAGTACTTC.

V and J are TRBV5-1 and TRBJ1-1, with D possibly being TRBD1 (6 bases). The length of the CDR3 is 15 residues. Trimming removed 3 bases from V and 2 bases from J, with 14 bases in between. Germline V gene data show CDR1 as SGHRS and CDR2 as YFSETQ. This CDR3 reads CASSSTGLDNTEAFF. The CDR3 DNA reads TGCGCCAGCAGCTCCACAGGGCTTGATAACACTGAAGCTTTCTTT.

The rearrangement uses TRBV7-9 and TRBJ2-5; the D gene is possibly TRBD1 (6 bases). CDR3 length: 14 amino acids. Trimming shortened V by 5 bases and J by 2 bases, and 12 bases separated the two germline ends. The germline gives CDR1 SEHNR, CDR2 FQNEAQ (reference sequence). In nucleotides, the CDR3 is TGTGCCAGCAGCCCGACAGGCAAGCAAGAGACCCAGTACTTC. This codes for CASSPTGKQETQYF.

J is TRBJ2-1 and V is TRBV4-3; possible D gene TRBD2, 5 bases. CDR3 size: 14 residues. The germline V gene encodes CDR1 LGHNA and CDR2 YSLEER. Trimming stripped 0 bases from V and 4 bases from J, with 7 bases between. This CDR3 reads CASSQDRGYNEQFF. The CDR3, as DNA: TGCGCCAGCAGCCAAGATCGGGGATACAATGAGCAGTTCTTC.

The chain joins TRBV7-8 to TRBJ1-2; D not certain. This CDR3 has 13 residues. Deletions cut 5 bases from V and 6 bases from J, with 13 bases between. Per germline, CDR1 SGHVS and CDR2 FQNEAQ. CDR3 in DNA: TGTGCCAGCAGCGTAGAGCGGACGGATGGCTACACCTTC. Its translation is CASSVERTDGYTF. Variable domain in full (rest from reference TRBV7-8 and TRBJ1-2): GAGVSQSPRYKVAKRGQDVALRCDPISGHVSLFWYQQALGQGPEFLTYFQNEAQLDKSGLPSDRFFAERPEGSVSTLKIQRTQQEDSAVYLCASSVERTDGYTFGSGTRLTVV.

The chain joins TRBV27 to TRBJ2-7; 10 bases are shared with TRBD2. The CDR3 length is 16 residues. Germline CDR1 is MNHEY and CDR2 is SMNVEV (reference sequence). V gave up 4 bases and J gave up 2 bases; unmatched junction bases: 8. The CDR3 bases are TGTGCCAGCAGTTATACCCTACTAGCGGGAACCTACGAGCAGTACTTC. It codes for CASSYTLLAGTYEQYF.

The rearrangement joins TRBV7-8 to TRBJ2-1, with 9 nucleotides matching TRBD2. Losses at the gene ends were 0 bases for V and 11 bases for J; bases not matched to a gene: 8. Germline V gene lookup returns CDR1 SGHVS and CDR2 FQNEAQ. CDR3 length: 15 residues. The DNA of the CDR3 is TGTGCCAGCAGCTTAGCGCGGGGGGGGTCTGATAAGCAGTTCTTC. Its protein product is CASSLARGGSDKQFF.

V and J are TRBV28 and TRBJ1-2; D may be TRBD1 (6 bases). This CDR3 is built from 14 residues. Looked up from germline, CDR1 is MDHEN and CDR2 is SYDVKM. Trimming took off 10 bases at V and 4 bases at J, with 19 bases between the two ends. CDR3 sequence reads: CATTGPWEGYGYTF. CDR3 sequence (DNA): TGTGCCACCACAGGGCCCTGGGAGGGCTATGGCTACACCTTC.

The V and J genes are TRBV24-1 and TRBJ2-5; D is unresolved. CDR3 size: 15 residues. Germline CDR1 and CDR2: KGHDR and SFDVKD. V was pared by 2 bases and J by 2 bases, with 11 bases between. Written as DNA, the CDR3 is TGTGCCACCAGTGATTCCCGCGAGTATCAAGAGACCCAGTACTTC. Encoded protein: CATSDSREYQETQYF.

V usage is TRBV1 and J usage is TRBJ2-1; TRBD2, the table's D call, lacks a check against the DNA. TRBV1 is marked as a pseudogene. The CDR3 loop spans 12 amino acids. CDR3 protein: CTSSVLGNEQFF. The CDR3 nucleotides are TGCACCAGCAGCGTCCTAGGCAATGAGCAGTTCTTC.

V gene TRBV30 combines with J gene TRBJ1-2, with 9 bases aligning to TRBD1. Losses at the gene ends were 3 bases for V and 4 bases for J; bases not matched to a gene: 3. The CDR3 covers 13 residues. Looked up from germline, CDR1 is GTSNPN and CDR2 is SVGIG (reference sequence). The CDR3 here is CAWSRQGGYGYTF. DNA for the CDR3: TGTGCCTGGAGCCGACAGGGGGGCTATGGCTACACCTTC.

A few counts support this clone. The chain links TRBV6-5 to TRBJ1-2; D might be TRBD1 (6 bases). The germline gives CDR1 MNHEY, CDR2 SVGAGI. The CDR3 sequence is 14 residues long. Trimming stripped 5 bases from V and 8 bases from J, with 18 bases between. DNA of the CDR3: TGTGCCAGCAGTACCCCACAGGGTTGGGTCGGCTACACCTTC. Residues: CASSTPQGWVGYTF.

The chain combines TRBV7-9 with TRBJ2-2; TRBD2 agrees at 11 bases. CDR3 length: 17 amino acids. The junction had 8 bases not matched to a gene; V was cut back by 2 bases and J by 6 bases. CDR1 is SEHNR and CDR2 is FQNEAQ in the germline V gene (reference sequence). This CDR3 reads CASSLPYVAGGPGELFF. The CDR3 DNA sequence: TGTGCCAGCAGCTTACCCTATGTAGCGGGAGGGCCCGGGGAGCTGTTTTTT.

The chain carries TRBV5-8 and TRBJ1-5, with D possibly TRBD1 on 6 matching bases. Deletions cut 4 bases from V and 1 base from J, with 15 bases between. Germline CDR1 reads SGHTS; CDR2 reads YDEGEE. This CDR3 has 16 amino acids. As DNA, the CDR3 is TGTGCCAGCAGCCTGGGACAAATTAGGAGCAATCAGCCCCAGCATTTT. It encodes CASSLGQIRSNQPQHF.